This TCR beta chain appears in the sequencing data of a study of control samples from healthy donors and cancer patients. Method: immunoSEQ multiplex PCR; TCRdb's copy keeps in-frame clones and lacks some. The sample consists of 100,000 or so clones, around 90% of them appearing once. This CDR3 has 14 amino acids. Germline lookup yields CDR1 SGHTS and CDR2 YDEGEE. Trimming removed 1 base from V and 5 bases from J, with 12 bases in between. The sequencing sample was made of blood. The clonotype was recovered from a woman aged 18-35 years in good health. The chain is built from TRBV5-8 and TRBJ1-2; no clear D. DNA of the CDR3: TGTGCCAGCAGCTTGAGGTTGAGGGCGTATGGCTACACCTTC. Its translation is CASSLRLRAYGYTF.